This TCR beta chain was identified during a study of OX40 agonist ivuxolimab in advanced cancers. CDR1 and CDR2 from the germline V gene are SNHLY and FYNNEI. This CDR3 spans 14 amino acids. With 6 bases removed from V and 9 bases from J, the gap between germline ends came to 18 bases. Measured with immunoSEQ multiplex PCR; TCRdb has only the in-frame clones, and not every one. The sample includes more than 85,000 clones, approximately 90% seen only once; the top ten take 0.31%. Sequenced material: CD4+ or CD8+ T cells sorted from blood, taken in a trial of the OX40 agonist ivuxolimab. V gene TRBV2 combines with J gene TRBJ2-1, with no clear D. This clonotype was sampled from an adult with an advanced solid tumor such as melanoma, head and neck, liver or kidney cancer. The CDR3 is CASRGDLDKGEQFF. Written as DNA, the CDR3 is TGTGCCAGCAGGGGTGACCTTGACAAGGGTGAGCAGTTCTTC.